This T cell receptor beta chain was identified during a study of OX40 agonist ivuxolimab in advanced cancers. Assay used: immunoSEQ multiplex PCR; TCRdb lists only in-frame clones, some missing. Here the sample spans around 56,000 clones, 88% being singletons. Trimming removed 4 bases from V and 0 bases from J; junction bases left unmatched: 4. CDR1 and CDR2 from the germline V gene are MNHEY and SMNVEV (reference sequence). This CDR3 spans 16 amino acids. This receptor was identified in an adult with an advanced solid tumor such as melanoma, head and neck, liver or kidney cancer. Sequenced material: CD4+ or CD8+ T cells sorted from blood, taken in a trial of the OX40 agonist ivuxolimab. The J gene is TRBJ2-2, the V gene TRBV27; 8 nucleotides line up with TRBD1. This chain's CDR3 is CASSSRQGTNTGELFF. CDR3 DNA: TGTGCCAGCAGTTCGAGACAGGGGACGAACACCGGGGAGCTGTTTTTT.